This is a list of T cell receptor beta chains from one sample in a study of blood T cells in healthy people across ages. From the 5' RACE reads, TCRdb called clonotypes with MiXCR, one entry per CDR3 protein. The repertoire includes approximately 880,000 distinct CDR3 sequences, 48% of them detected once, and roughly 12% sits in the top ten. Sequences were obtained from blood. All receptors derive from a man aged 25 to 40 in good health. The CDR3 runs from the conserved cysteine through the conserved F or W. The order of the fields is D gene, V gene, J gene, clone size, CDR3 DNA, CDR3 protein. A D gene is named only where the DNA matches it firmly. Clone size is given for some rows only: seen once, a few or many times, or a class if the clone is expanded.

d_gene: TRBD1; v_gene: TRBV4-3; j_gene: TRBJ1-4; abundance: few; CDR3nt: TGCGCCAGCAGCCAAGGAGTACGGGACAGTAATGAAAAACTGTTTTTT; CDR3aa: CASSQGVRDSNEKLFF
d_gene: TRBD2; v_gene: TRBV29-1; j_gene: TRBJ2-3; abundance: -; CDR3nt: TGCAGCGTGTGGTTTGCGGGGGGCACAGATACGCAGTATTTT; CDR3aa: CSVWFAGGTDTQYF
d_gene: TRBD1; v_gene: TRBV9; j_gene: TRBJ1-2; abundance: -; CDR3nt: TGTGCCAGCAGCTTCGGACAGGGGGCTGATGGCTACACCTTC; CDR3aa: CASSFGQGADGYTF
d_gene: TRBD1; v_gene: TRBV20-1; j_gene: TRBJ2-7; abundance: few; CDR3nt: TGCAGTGCTAGCGAGGGGGCGAGGGGAACCTACGAGCAGTACTTC; CDR3aa: CSASEGARGTYEQYF
d_gene: TRBD1; v_gene: TRBV7-9; j_gene: TRBJ2-7; abundance: few; CDR3nt: TGTGCCAGCACCCCGGGACAGGGGTTATACGAGCAGTACTTC; CDR3aa: CASTPGQGLYEQYF
d_gene: TRBD2; v_gene: TRBV20-1; j_gene: TRBJ2-1; abundance: -; CDR3nt: TGCAGTGCTAGAGATCCGGCGGGGGGGCTCTTTGATGAGCAGTTCTTC; CDR3aa: CSARDPAGGLFDEQFF
d_gene: TRBD2; v_gene: TRBV12-3/TRBV12-4; j_gene: TRBJ2-7; abundance: once; CDR3nt: TGTGCCAGCAGACCAGCGGGGGCATCCTACGAGCAGTACTTC; CDR3aa: CASRPAGASYEQYF
d_gene: -; v_gene: TRBV27; j_gene: TRBJ2-1; abundance: few; CDR3nt: TGTGCCAGCAGTGAAGCAGGGGCGGCCTCCTACAATGAGCAGTTCTTC; CDR3aa: CASSEAGAASYNEQFF
d_gene: -; v_gene: TRBV12-3/TRBV12-4; j_gene: TRBJ2-5; abundance: -; CDR3nt: TGTGCCAGCAGTTTTGCGCAGACCCAGTACTTC; CDR3aa: CASSFAQTQYF
d_gene: TRBD2; v_gene: TRBV4-3; j_gene: TRBJ2-1; abundance: many; CDR3nt: TGCGCCAGCAGCCAAAGGACTAGCGGGGGGGCTAGGGATGAGCAGTTCTTC; CDR3aa: CASSQRTSGGARDEQFF
d_gene: -; v_gene: TRBV6-4; j_gene: TRBJ2-5; abundance: once; CDR3nt: TGTGCCAGCAGTGAGGCAGGGTCGGTCAATGAGCAGTACTTC; CDR3aa: CASSEAGSVNEQYF
d_gene: -; v_gene: TRBV9; j_gene: TRBJ1-4; abundance: -; CDR3nt: TGTGCCAGCAGCGTACCAGGGCCTAATGAAAAACTGTTTTTT; CDR3aa: CASSVPGPNEKLFF
d_gene: -; v_gene: TRBV12-3/TRBV12-4; j_gene: TRBJ2-2; abundance: once; CDR3nt: TGTGCCAGCAGTTTAGGGGGGCGAATCACCGGGGAGCTGTTTTTT; CDR3aa: CASSLGGRITGELFF
d_gene: -; v_gene: TRBV6-6; j_gene: TRBJ2-1; abundance: few; CDR3nt: TGTGCCAGCAGTTACTCAACCCTGATTATGGAGGAGCAGTTCTTC; CDR3aa: CASSYSTLIMEEQFF
d_gene: -; v_gene: TRBV7-2; j_gene: TRBJ2-1; abundance: -; CDR3nt: TGTGCCAGCAGCTCCCTAGCGTCGGGGGACAATGAGCAGTTCTTC; CDR3aa: CASSSLASGDNEQFF
d_gene: TRBD1; v_gene: TRBV29-1; j_gene: TRBJ1-2; abundance: -; CDR3nt: TGCAGCGTTGTCGCAAGATCGACAGGGGTCTATGGTTACACCTTC; CDR3aa: CSVVARSTGVYGYTF
d_gene: -; v_gene: TRBV20-1; j_gene: TRBJ1-5; abundance: -; CDR3nt: TGCAGTGCTAGAAGGACAGATAGCAATCAGCCCCAGCATTTT; CDR3aa: CSARRTDSNQPQHF
d_gene: -; v_gene: TRBV4-2; j_gene: TRBJ2-1; abundance: -; CDR3nt: TGTGCCAGCAGCCAAGGGGGGATCAATGAGCAGTTCTTC; CDR3aa: CASSQGGINEQFF
d_gene: -; v_gene: TRBV12-3/TRBV12-4; j_gene: TRBJ2-3; abundance: many; CDR3nt: TGTGCCAGCGGTATGTGGGATACGCAGTATTTT; CDR3aa: CASGMWDTQYF
d_gene: -; v_gene: TRBV14; j_gene: TRBJ2-7; abundance: once; CDR3nt: TGTGCCAGCAGCCCGGGACGACGTCAGTACTTC; CDR3aa: CASSPGRRQYF
d_gene: -; v_gene: TRBV3-1; j_gene: TRBJ2-3; abundance: -; CDR3nt: TGTGCCAGCAGCCGGGGCGGGAATACGCAGTATTTT; CDR3aa: CASSRGGNTQYF
d_gene: -; v_gene: TRBV4-1; j_gene: TRBJ2-5; abundance: -; CDR3nt: TGCGCCAGCAGCCTTCTTGGGTCGCAAGAGACCCAGTACTTC; CDR3aa: CASSLLGSQETQYF
d_gene: TRBD1; v_gene: TRBV7-9; j_gene: TRBJ2-7; abundance: few; CDR3nt: TGTGCCAGCAGCCTCGCCGGGACAGTAGCCTACGAGCAGTACTTC; CDR3aa: CASSLAGTVAYEQYF
d_gene: -; v_gene: TRBV27; j_gene: TRBJ2-7; abundance: few; CDR3nt: TGTGCCAGCAAATCACTCGGGGAGCAGTACTTC; CDR3aa: CASKSLGEQYF
d_gene: -; v_gene: TRBV20-1; j_gene: TRBJ2-2; abundance: -; CDR3nt: TGCAGTGCTAGGCTCCGTGGAATCGGGGAGCTGTTTTTT; CDR3aa: CSARLRGIGELFF
d_gene: -; v_gene: TRBV20-1; j_gene: TRBJ2-1; abundance: -; CDR3nt: TGCACGCCTAGCTCCTACAATGAGCAGTTCTTC; CDR3aa: CTPSSYNEQFF
d_gene: TRBD1; v_gene: TRBV6-1; j_gene: TRBJ1-5; abundance: -; CDR3nt: TGTGCCAGCAGAGCCGGGACAGGGAGGGCGTATAGCAATCAGCCCCAGCATTTT; CDR3aa: CASRAGTGRAYSNQPQHF
d_gene: -; v_gene: TRBV29-1; j_gene: TRBJ2-7; abundance: -; CDR3nt: TGCAGCGTTGAAGAAGGGATAGACGAGCAGTACTTC; CDR3aa: CSVEEGIDEQYF
d_gene: -; v_gene: TRBV7-9; j_gene: TRBJ2-4; abundance: few; CDR3nt: TGTGCCAGCAGCTTACTGGAGCAGGGTAACATTCAGTACTTC; CDR3aa: CASSLLEQGNIQYF
d_gene: TRBD1; v_gene: TRBV24-1; j_gene: TRBJ1-5; abundance: few; CDR3nt: TGTGCCACCAGTGACCCCAGGACAGGGGGAAATCAGCCCCAGCATTTT; CDR3aa: CATSDPRTGGNQPQHF
d_gene: TRBD1; v_gene: TRBV19; j_gene: TRBJ2-4; abundance: few; CDR3nt: TGTGCCAGTAGTATCGGCACAGGGGCACTCGCCAAAAACATTCAGTACTTC; CDR3aa: CASSIGTGALAKNIQYF
d_gene: -; v_gene: TRBV29-1; j_gene: TRBJ1-2; abundance: few; CDR3nt: TGCAGCGTCGAGGCGGGATTGGATGGCTACACCTTC; CDR3aa: CSVEAGLDGYTF
d_gene: -; v_gene: TRBV27; j_gene: TRBJ1-2; abundance: -; CDR3nt: TGTGCCAGTAGTTCGCGGGTGGGTGGCTACACCTTC; CDR3aa: CASSSRVGGYTF
d_gene: TRBD2; v_gene: TRBV7-9; j_gene: TRBJ2-3; abundance: -; CDR3nt: TGTGCCACCCCACCAACTAGCGGGGGCACAGATACGCAGTATTTT; CDR3aa: CATPPTSGGTDTQYF
d_gene: -; v_gene: TRBV6-2/TRBV6-3; j_gene: TRBJ2-7; abundance: -; CDR3nt: TGTGCCAGCAGTTACCTAGGGGAGCAGTACTTC; CDR3aa: CASSYLGEQYF
d_gene: -; v_gene: TRBV7-8; j_gene: TRBJ2-3; abundance: few; CDR3nt: TGTGCCAGCAGCCCCATCGCAAGCGGACTTGAACACACAGATACGCAGTATTTT; CDR3aa: CASSPIASGLEHTDTQYF
d_gene: -; v_gene: TRBV6-2/TRBV6-3; j_gene: TRBJ2-7; abundance: few; CDR3nt: TGTGCCAGCACCCCGGACGGGCTCTCCTACGAGCAGTACTTC; CDR3aa: CASTPDGLSYEQYF
d_gene: -; v_gene: TRBV24-1; j_gene: TRBJ1-4; abundance: -; CDR3nt: TGTGCCACCAGTGATTCGGCGGCAACTAATGAAAAACTGTTTTTT; CDR3aa: CATSDSAATNEKLFF
d_gene: TRBD2; v_gene: TRBV9; j_gene: TRBJ2-5; abundance: -; CDR3nt: TGTGCCAGCAGCGTGGAGAGCGGGACTGCACAAGAGACCCAGTACTTC; CDR3aa: CASSVESGTAQETQYF
d_gene: -; v_gene: TRBV5-6; j_gene: TRBJ1-2; abundance: -; CDR3nt: TGTGCCAGCAGCTTGGTGGCCGGTCGATCCGATGGCTACACCTTC; CDR3aa: CASSLVAGRSDGYTF
d_gene: TRBD1; v_gene: TRBV12-3/TRBV12-4; j_gene: TRBJ2-5; abundance: -; CDR3nt: TGTGCCAGCAGTTTAGGCGGACAGGGGACGACCCAGTACTTC; CDR3aa: CASSLGGQGTTQYF
d_gene: TRBD2; v_gene: TRBV13; j_gene: TRBJ2-1; abundance: few; CDR3nt: TGTGCCAGCAGCTTCTTAGCGGGGGGGTGGAATGAGCAGTTCTTC; CDR3aa: CASSFLAGGWNEQFF
d_gene: TRBD1; v_gene: TRBV7-7; j_gene: TRBJ2-7; abundance: -; CDR3nt: TGTGCTAGCAGCTCCGGACAGGGCTTCGGCGAGCAGTACTTC; CDR3aa: CASSSGQGFGEQYF
d_gene: -; v_gene: TRBV29-1; j_gene: TRBJ2-4; abundance: -; CDR3nt: TGCAGCGTTACGGGGGAGGAAAACATTCAGTACTTC; CDR3aa: CSVTGEENIQYF